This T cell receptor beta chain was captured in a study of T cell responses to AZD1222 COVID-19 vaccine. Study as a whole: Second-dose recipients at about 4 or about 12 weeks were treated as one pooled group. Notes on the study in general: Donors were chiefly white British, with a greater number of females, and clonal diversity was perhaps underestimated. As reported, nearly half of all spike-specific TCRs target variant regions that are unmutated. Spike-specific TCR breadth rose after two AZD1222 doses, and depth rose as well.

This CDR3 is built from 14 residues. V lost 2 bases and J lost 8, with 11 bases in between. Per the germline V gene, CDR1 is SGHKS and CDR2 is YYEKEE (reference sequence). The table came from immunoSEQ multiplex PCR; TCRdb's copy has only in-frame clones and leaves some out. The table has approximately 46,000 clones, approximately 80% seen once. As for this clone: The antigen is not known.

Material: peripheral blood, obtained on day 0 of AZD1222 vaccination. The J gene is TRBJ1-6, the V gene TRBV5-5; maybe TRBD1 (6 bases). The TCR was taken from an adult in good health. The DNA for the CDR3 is TGTGCCAGCAGCTTAAGACAGGATGATTCACCCCTCCACTTT. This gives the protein CASSLRQDDSPLHF.